This TCR beta chain was documented in a study of blood T cell repertoires in COVID-19. For the study at large: Samples representing acute and convalescent COVID-19 were sourced from the United States, Italy and Spain. From T cells, B-cell-depleted T cells, or PBMCs came the material, which was cDNA or gDNA.

The CDR3 sequence is 13 residues long. Germline values: CDR1 SGHVS, CDR2 FNYEAQ. V lost 4 bases to trimming and J lost 8 bases, with 12 bases between them. Per the study methods: Reference gene primer amplification in the assay estimated nucleated cell counts. The protocol was immunoSEQ multiplex PCR, while the TCRdb copy is restricted to in-frame clones and leaves out a portion. V and J calls and clone size are those listed in that table; D and trimming were worked out from the DNA. The sample yields under 45,000 clones, 65% to 90% seen once. The genes are TRBV7-6 and TRBJ2-1; TRBD2 is a possible D gene (6 bases). The clonotype was recovered from a man aged 40-55 years with active COVID-19. Sequenced sample: peripheral blood. Here the CDR3 DNA reads TGTGCCAGCAGCTCCTCCGGGGGTCATGAGCAGTTCTTC. This gives the protein CASSSSGGHEQFF.